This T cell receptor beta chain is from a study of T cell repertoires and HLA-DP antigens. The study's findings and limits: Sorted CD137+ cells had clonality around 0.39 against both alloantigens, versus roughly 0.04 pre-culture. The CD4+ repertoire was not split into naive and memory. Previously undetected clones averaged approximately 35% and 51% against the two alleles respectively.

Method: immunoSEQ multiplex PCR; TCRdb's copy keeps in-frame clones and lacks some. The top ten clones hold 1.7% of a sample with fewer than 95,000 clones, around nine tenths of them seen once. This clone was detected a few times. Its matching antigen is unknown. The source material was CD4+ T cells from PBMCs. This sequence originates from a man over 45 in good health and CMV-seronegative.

Here the CDR3 DNA reads TGTGCCAGCTCACTTAAAGCGGGGACCGGGGAGCTGTTTTTT. It encodes CASSLKAGTGELFF. This rearrangement joins TRBV18 to TRBJ2-2, with 7 bases matching TRBD2. This CDR3 comprises 14 residues. Germline loops: CDR1 KGHSH, CDR2 LQKENI. V lost 4 bases to trimming and J lost 5 bases; unmatched junction nucleotides: 4.